This T cell receptor beta chain was sequenced during a study of PD-1 blockade in classical Hodgkin lymphoma. Time point denoted: newly diagnosed, previously untreated cHL patient sample. By magnetic negative selection, CD8+ T cells were isolated from the thawed PBMCs. This table comes from immunoSEQ multiplex PCR, and its TCRdb copy is limited to in-frame clones, with some not included. The table records roughly 21,000 clones, around nine tenths of them present only once. The origin of this receptor is a human donor with classical Hodgkin lymphoma. Sequenced input: CD8+ T cells from blood.

The CDR3 DNA is TGTGCCAGCAGTTTACAAACCGGGACAGGGCTCTACAATGAGCAGTTCTTC. Its protein is CASSLQTGTGLYNEQFF. This rearrangement joins TRBV28 to TRBJ2-1, with TRBD1 matching over 9 bases. CDR1 and CDR2 (germline): MDHEN, SYDVKM. The CDR3 has 17 residues. Trimming removed 2 bases from V and 3 bases from J; junction bases left unmatched: 8.